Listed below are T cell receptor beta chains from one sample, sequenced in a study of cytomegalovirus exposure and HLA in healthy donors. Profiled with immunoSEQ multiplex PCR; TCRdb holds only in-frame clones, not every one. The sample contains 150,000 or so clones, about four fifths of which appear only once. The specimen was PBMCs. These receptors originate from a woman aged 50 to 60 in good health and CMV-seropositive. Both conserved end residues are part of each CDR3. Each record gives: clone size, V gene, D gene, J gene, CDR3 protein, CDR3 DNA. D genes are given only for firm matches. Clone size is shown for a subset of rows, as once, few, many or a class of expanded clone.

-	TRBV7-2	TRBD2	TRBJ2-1	CASSPRLAGGYNEQFF	TGTGCCAGCAGCCCACGACTAGCGGGGGGGTACAATGAGCAGTTCTTC
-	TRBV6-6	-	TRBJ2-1	CASSSASQFF	TGTGCCAGCTCAAGCGCCTCGCAGTTCTTC
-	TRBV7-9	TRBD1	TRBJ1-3	CSSSLLIRGPENTIYF	TGTTCCAGCAGCCTATTGATAAGGGGGCCTGAAAACACCATATATTTT
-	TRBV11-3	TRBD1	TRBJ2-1	CASSRQGGLAEQFF	TGTGCCAGCAGCCGACAGGGGGGCCTAGCGGAGCAGTTCTTC
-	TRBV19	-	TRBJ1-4	CASSAILGRGELATNEKLFF	TGTGCCAGTAGCGCGATATTGGGCAGGGGCGAACTAGCAACTAATGAAAAACTGTTTTTT
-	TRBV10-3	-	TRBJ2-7	CASYYEQYF	TGTGCCAGTTACTACGAGCAGTACTTC
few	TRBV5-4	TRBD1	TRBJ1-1	CASSLDFTGANTEAFF	TGTGCCAGCAGCTTGGATTTTACAGGGGCGAACACTGAAGCTTTCTTT
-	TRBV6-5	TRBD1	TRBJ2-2	CASSLTGSGELFF	TGTGCCAGCAGTCTGACAGGGTCCGGGGAGCTGTTTTTT
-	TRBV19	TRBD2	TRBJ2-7	CASSIYYPSGFAYEQYF	TGTGCCAGTAGTATATATTATCCTAGCGGGTTTGCCTACGAGCAGTACTTC
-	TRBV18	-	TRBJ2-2	CASSPAIGNTGELFF	TGTGCCAGCTCACCAGCTATTGGGAACACCGGGGAGCTGTTTTTT
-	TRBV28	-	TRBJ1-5	CASSPQGSGDQPQHF	TGTGCCAGCAGTCCGCAGGGAAGTGGTGATCAGCCCCAGCATTTT
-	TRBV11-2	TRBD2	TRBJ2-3	CASSFSGGQSDTQYF	TGTGCCAGCAGCTTTAGCGGGGGGCAGTCAGATACGCAGTATTTT
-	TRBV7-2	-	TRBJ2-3	CASSLGLDTQYF	TGTGCCAGCAGCTTAGGTCTAGATACGCAGTATTTT
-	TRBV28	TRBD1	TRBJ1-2	CASSSRGRGYTF	TGTGCCAGCAGTTCCAGGGGGAGAGGCTACACCTTC
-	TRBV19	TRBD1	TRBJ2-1	CASSIDRNRGDEQFF	TGTGCCAGTAGTATAGACAGGAACAGGGGAGATGAGCAGTTCTTC
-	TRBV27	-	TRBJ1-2	CASSATQKNYGYTF	TGTGCCAGCAGTGCCACACAGAAAAACTATGGCTACACCTTC
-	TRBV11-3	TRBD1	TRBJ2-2	CASSHTTGRTGELFF	TGTGCCAGCAGCCATACGACAGGGAGAACCGGGGAGCTGTTTTTT
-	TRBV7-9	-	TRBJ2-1	CASRSHGTNNEQFF	TGTGCCAGCAGGTCCCACGGGACAAACAATGAGCAGTTCTTC
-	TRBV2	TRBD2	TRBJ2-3	CASYWTSGRVTDTQYF	TGTGCCAGCTACTGGACTAGCGGGAGGGTCACAGATACGCAGTATTTT
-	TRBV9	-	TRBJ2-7	CASSRGGAGYEQYF	TGTGCCAGCAGTAGAGGGGGGGCAGGTTACGAGCAGTACTTC
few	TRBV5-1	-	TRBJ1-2	CASSLDNRAGNYGYTF	TGCGCCAGCAGCTTGGATAACAGGGCCGGCAACTATGGCTACACCTTC
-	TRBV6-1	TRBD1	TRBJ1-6	CASSEIGTGGNSPLHF	TGTGCCAGCAGTGAAATCGGGACAGGGGGCAATTCACCCCTCCACTTT
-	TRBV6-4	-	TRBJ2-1	CASSDSPGGGSKDEQFF	TGTGCCAGCAGTGACTCGCCCGGGGGCGGGAGTAAGGATGAGCAGTTCTTC
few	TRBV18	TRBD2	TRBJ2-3	CASSVRTSNTDTQYF	TGTGCCAGCTCAGTGAGGACTAGCAACACAGATACGCAGTATTTT
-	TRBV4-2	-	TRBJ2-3	CASSSLQGGDTQYF	TGTGCCAGCAGCTCCCTACAGGGTGGAGATACGCAGTATTTT
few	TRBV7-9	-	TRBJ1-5	CASSGGNNQPQHF	TGTGCCAGCAGTGGAGGCAACAATCAGCCCCAGCATTTT
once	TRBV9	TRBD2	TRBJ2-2	CASSVTSGLNTGELFF	TGTGCCAGCAGCGTGACTAGCGGGTTGAACACCGGGGAGCTGTTTTTT
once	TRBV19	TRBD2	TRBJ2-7	CASSIRASGMYEQYF	TGTGCCAGTAGTATACGGGCTAGCGGGATGTATGAGCAGTACTTC